Given below is one T cell receptor beta chain in context. Its antigen is unidentified. The record originates from a study of cytomegalovirus exposure and HLA in healthy donors. Germline assignment: CDR1 SQVTM and CDR2 ANQGSEA. Trimming pared 4 bases from V and 0 bases from J, leaving 11 bases between. This CDR3 region has 14 residues. The PCR was carried out with 60 Vbeta primers and 13 Jbeta primers. Sequencing used immunoSEQ multiplex PCR; TCRdb keeps in-frame clones, though not all of them. There are 100,000 to 150,000 clones in the sample; around four fifths occur only once, and roughly 7.3% lies in the top ten. Every donor was a healthy person donating bone marrow. Findings of the study overall: TRBV6-2, TRBV6-3 and some other V segments were excluded as indistinguishable.

The J gene is TRBJ2-3, the V gene TRBV29-1, with D possibly matching TRBD1 (6 bases). The sequence was collected from a male donor in good health and CMV-seronegative. The sequenced sample consisted of PBMCs. In nucleotides, the CDR3 is TGCAGCGTTGGCCCGGGGACAAGCACAGATACGCAGTATTTT. It codes for CSVGPGTSTDTQYF.